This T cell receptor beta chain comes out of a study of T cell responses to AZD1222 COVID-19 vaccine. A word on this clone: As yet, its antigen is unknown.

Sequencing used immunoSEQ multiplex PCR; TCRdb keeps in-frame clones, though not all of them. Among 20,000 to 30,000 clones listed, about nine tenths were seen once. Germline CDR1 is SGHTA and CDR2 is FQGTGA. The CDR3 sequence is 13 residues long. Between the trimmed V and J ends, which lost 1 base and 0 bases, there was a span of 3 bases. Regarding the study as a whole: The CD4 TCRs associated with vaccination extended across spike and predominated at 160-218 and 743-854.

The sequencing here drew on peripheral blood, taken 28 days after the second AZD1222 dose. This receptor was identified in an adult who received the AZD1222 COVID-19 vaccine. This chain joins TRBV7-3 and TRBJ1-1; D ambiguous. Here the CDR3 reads CASSLSVNTEAFF. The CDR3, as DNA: TGTGCCAGCAGCTTAAGTGTGAACACTGAAGCTTTCTTT.